This TCR beta chain was identified in a study of cytomegalovirus exposure and HLA in healthy donors. Trimming took off 1 base at V and 1 base at J, with 8 bases between the two ends. CDR1 is LGHNA and CDR2 is YNFKEQ in the germline V gene. CDR3 length: 14 amino acids. The repertoire was sequenced with immunoSEQ multiplex PCR; TCRdb's copy has only in-frame clones and lacks some. The sample has 200,000 or so clones, approximately 88% seen once. From the roughly 110-subject validation cohort, which was separate from the roughly 630-subject first cohort, the donors were drawn. The receptor was derived from a man between 18 and 29 years old in good health and CMV-seropositive. The rearrangement joins TRBV4-2 to TRBJ2-7, with D perhaps TRBD1 (5 bases). The sequencing sample was made of PBMCs. The CDR3 sequence: CASSQAKGSYEQYF. The CDR3 DNA reads as TGTGCCAGCAGCCAAGCTAAGGGGTCCTACGAGCAGTACTTC.